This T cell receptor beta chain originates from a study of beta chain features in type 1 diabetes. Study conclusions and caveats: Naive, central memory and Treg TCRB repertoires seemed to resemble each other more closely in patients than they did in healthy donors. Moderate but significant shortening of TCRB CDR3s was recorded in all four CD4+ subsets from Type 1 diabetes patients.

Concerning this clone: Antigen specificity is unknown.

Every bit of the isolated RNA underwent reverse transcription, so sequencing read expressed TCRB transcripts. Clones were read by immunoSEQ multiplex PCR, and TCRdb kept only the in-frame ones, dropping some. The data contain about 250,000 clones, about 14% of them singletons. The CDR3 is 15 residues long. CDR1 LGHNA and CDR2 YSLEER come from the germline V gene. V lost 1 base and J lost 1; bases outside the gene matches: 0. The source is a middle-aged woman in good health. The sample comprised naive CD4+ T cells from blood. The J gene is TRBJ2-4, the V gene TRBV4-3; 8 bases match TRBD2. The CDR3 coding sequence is TGCGCCAGCAGCCAAGCGGGGGGGGCCAAAAACATTCAGTACTTC. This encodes CASSQAGGAKNIQYF.